Presented here are 18 T cell receptor beta chains from one specimen sequenced in a study of blood T cells in healthy people across ages. A second PCR, run for roughly 6 to 11 cycles, used a sample-barcoded 5' primer plus a J-beta primer mix. MiXCR was run by TCRdb on the 5' RACE reads, yielding one entry per CDR3 protein. The sample holds over 600,000 distinct CDR3 sequences; less than 45% are singletons and the top ten take around 30%. Sequencing was carried out using blood. The receptors were gathered from an elderly man in good health.

V is TRBV2 and J is TRBJ2-7; D is perhaps TRBD2 (5 bases). Germline CDR1 SNHLY, CDR2 FYNNEI. This CDR3 has 13 residues. V was shortened by 2 bases and J by 5 bases, with 10 bases between the two germline ends. The CDR3 DNA is TGTGCCAGCAGTGAACTAATCGGGGACGAGCAGTACTTC. Translated, it gives CASSELIGDEQYF.

J is TRBJ2-7 and V is TRBV20-1; D is perhaps TRBD2 (5 bases). CDR1 DFQATT and CDR2 SNEGSKA come from the germline V gene (reference sequence). The CDR3 is made up of 16 amino acids. The germline V and J ends were trimmed by 3 bases and 2 bases, with 20 bases remaining between them. The CDR3 DNA follows: TGCAGTGCTAGCTCTCAAGCGGCGCTATTCCCCTACGAGCAGTACTTC. It encodes CSASSQAALFPYEQYF.

The V call is TRBV2, the J call TRBJ2-1; no definite D call. The length of the CDR3 is 12 residues. Germline V gene data show CDR1 as SNHLY and CDR2 as FYNNEI. Trimming took off 9 bases at V and 13 bases at J, with 19 bases between the two ends. The chain's CDR3 is CARNVEKETQFF. CDR3 in DNA: TGTGCCAGGAACGTGGAGAAAGAGACCCAGTTCTTC.

This clonotype was picked up a small number of times. The chain uses TRBV25-1 and TRBJ2-4, with D hard to call. This CDR3 contains 15 residues. With 3 bases removed from V and 0 bases from J, the gap between germline ends came to 9 bases. Germline CDR1 reads MGHDK; CDR2 reads SYGVNS. The CDR3 DNA is TGTGCCAGCAGTGATCGGTCTGAAGCCAAAAACATTCAGTACTTC. This translates into CASSDRSEAKNIQYF. The variable domain in full, with the rest retrieved from reference TRBV25-1 and TRBJ2-4, is EADIYQTPRYLVIGTGKKITLECSQTMGHDKMYWYQQDPGMELHLIHYSYGVNSTEKGDLSSESTVSRIRTEHFPLTLESARPSHTSQYLCASSDRSEAKNIQYFGAGTRLSVL.

The rearrangement uses TRBV20-1 and TRBJ2-5; maybe TRBD2 (6 bases). CDR1 and CDR2 from the germline V gene are DFQATT and SNEGSKA (reference sequence). CDR3 length: 13 amino acids. Between the trimmed V and J ends, which lost 3 bases and 11 bases, there was a span of 19 bases. The CDR3 spells CSASSRGWGEQYF. CDR3 coding DNA: TGCAGTGCTAGTTCACGGGGGTGGGGTGAGCAGTACTTC.

This clonotype was seen only a few times. The chain combines TRBV7-2 with TRBJ2-1; maybe TRBD2 (7 bases). Trimming pared 5 bases from V and 7 bases from J, leaving 21 bases between. The CDR3 loop spans 16 amino acids. Per the germline V gene, CDR1 is SGHTA and CDR2 is FQGNSA. CDR3 nucleotides: TGTGCCAGCAGCCCCGTGGGGGCGGGAGTTTATAATGAGCAGTTCTTC. It is translated as CASSPVGAGVYNEQFF.

The chain combines TRBV7-8 with TRBJ2-1; 9 nucleotides line up with TRBD1. With V trimmed by 1 base and J by 8 bases, 3 bases remained unmatched. The CDR3 spans 14 residues. Germline assignment: CDR1 SGHVS and CDR2 FQNEAQ. The CDR3 region is CASSLVRDRDEQFF. Written as DNA, the CDR3 is TGTGCCAGCAGCTTAGTCCGGGACAGGGATGAGCAGTTCTTC.

The rearrangement links TRBV6-5 to TRBJ2-5; TRBD1 aligns across 9 bases. The CDR3 loop spans 13 amino acids. Germline loops: CDR1 MNHEY, CDR2 SVGAGI. J lost 5 bases, V lost 6 bases, and 4 bases had no gene match. The CDR3 nucleotides are TGTGCCAGCAGGACAGGGGGTAGTGAGACCCAGTACTTC. Protein product: CASRTGGSETQYF.

This clonotype occurred a few times. The genes are TRBV7-2 and TRBJ2-1; 7 bases are shared with TRBD2. Germline CDR1 is SGHTA and CDR2 is FQGNSA. Trimming cost V 4 bases and J 2 bases; bases outside gene matches: 11. CDR3 size: 17 residues. The CDR3 nucleotides read TGTGCCAGCAGCTCAATTCCGAGGGGAGGGACCTACAATGAGCAGTTCTTC. Translated, it gives CASSSIPRGGTYNEQFF.

This chain connects TRBV20-1 to TRBJ2-5; D unresolved. Germline CDR1 is DFQATT and CDR2 is SNEGSKA (reference sequence). Trimming stripped 3 bases from V and 6 bases from J, with 17 bases between. CDR3 length: 14 amino acids. The CDR3 DNA reads TGCAGTGCTAGTGAGTCGGCAGGCACCAAGACCCAGTACTTC. Its translation is CSASESAGTKTQYF.

V gene TRBV12-5 combines with J gene TRBJ1-1; the D is unclear. CDR1 LGHNT and CDR2 FRNRAP come from the germline V gene. The CDR3 length is 15 residues. The germline V and J ends were trimmed by 1 base and 4 bases, with 13 bases remaining between them. CDR3 nucleotides: TGTGCTAGTGGTTTGGGGTTAGGGAGAGGCACTGAAGCTTTCTTT. It is translated as CASGLGLGRGTEAFF.

The rearrangement joins TRBV6-2 or TRBV6-3 to TRBJ2-1; D not certain. The CDR3 is 14 residues long. Germline V gene data show CDR1 as MNHEY and CDR2 as SVGEGT. The V and J ends lost 4 bases and 6 bases respectively, with 13 bases between them. The CDR3 sequence: CASSWLVSGNEQFF. For the CDR3, the DNA is TGTGCCAGCAGTTGGCTAGTGTCCGGCAATGAGCAGTTCTTC.

The V and J genes are TRBV2 and TRBJ2-5, with a possible D match to TRBD1 (6 bases). The V end lost 4 bases, the J end lost 11 bases, and 23 bases lay between the germline ends. This CDR3 is built from 15 residues. In germline, CDR1 is SNHLY, CDR2 FYNNEI. CDR3 DNA sequence: TGTGCCAGCAGTGGACAGGCAGGCTCCTACAATGAGCAGTACTTC. It specifies CASSGQAGSYNEQYF.

In its sample, this clonotype was seen a few times. The chain recombines TRBV20-1 with TRBJ2-1; perhaps D is TRBD1 or TRBD2 (6 bases each). Trimming shortened V by 2 bases and J by 0 bases, and 23 bases separated the two germline ends. This CDR3 region has 19 residues. Germline CDR1 reads DFQATT; CDR2 reads SNEGSKA (reference sequence). The CDR3 is CSARRSVPGAVSSYNEQFF. CDR3 nucleotide sequence: TGCAGTGCTAGACGGTCGGTCCCGGGGGCAGTAAGCTCCTACAATGAGCAGTTCTTC.

This clonotype was detected a few times. V and J are TRBV30 and TRBJ1-5; TRBD1 agrees at 8 bases. The germline V gene has CDR1 GTSNPN and CDR2 SVGIG (reference sequence). Unmatched junction bases numbered 1, after V lost 6 bases and J lost 0 bases. There are 13 residues in the CDR3. CDR3 DNA: TGTGCCTGTACAGGGGGTAGCAATCAGCCCCAGCATTTT. It is translated as CACTGGSNQPQHF.

J is TRBJ1-4 and V is TRBV30; D is possibly TRBD1 (6 bases). Trimming cost V 0 bases and J 3 bases, with 11 bases left between them. Germline assignment: CDR1 GTSNPN and CDR2 SVGIG (reference sequence). The CDR3 spans 15 residues. CDR3 residues: CAWSVLQGPNEKLFF. CDR3 bases: TGTGCCTGGAGTGTACTTCAGGGGCCTAATGAAAAACTGTTTTTT.

CDR3 DNA: TGTGCCAGCAGTGAACGCACGCCGGTGGACCAAGAGACCCAGTACTTC. This translates into CASSERTPVDQETQYF. This chain links TRBV25-1 with TRBJ2-5; D not certain. Between the trimmed V and J ends, which lost 2 bases and 0 bases, there was a span of 13 bases. This CDR3 has 16 amino acids. Per the germline V gene, CDR1 is MGHDK and CDR2 is SYGVNS.

Concerning this clonotype: This may stem from a read error, because a much larger clone lies one nucleotide away. V gene TRBV5-1 combines with J gene TRBJ1-6, with 7 bases lining up with TRBD1. This CDR3 is 14 amino acids long. V was pared by 6 bases and J by 6 bases, with 6 bases of the junction left unmatched. The V gene's germline CDR1 is SGHRS and CDR2 YFSETQ. The CDR3 DNA reads as TGCGCCAGCAACCGGGACAGTAGTAATTCACCCCTCCACTTT. Translated, it gives CASNRDSSNSPLHF.